The source of this T cell receptor beta chain is a study of CD8 T cells in Susac syndrome. With random hexamers, reverse transcription was performed on about 0.45 to 1 ug of RNA. One entry per CDR3 protein results from TCRdb running MiXCR on the immunoSEQ multiplex PCR reads. The table lists around 300,000 distinct CDR3 sequences, around nine tenths of them singletons. TEMRA cells were FACS-enriched, with CD8+ and CD4+ T cells isolated negatively. This receptor was taken from a human donor with multiple sclerosis. The sample consisted of CD8+ T cells from PBMCs.

The DNA for the CDR3 is TGTGCCACCAGTGACCCAACGGGGTCAGCCAGCTCCTACAATGAGCAGTTCTTC. This codes for CATSDPTGSASSYNEQFF. V usage is TRBV24-1 and J usage is TRBJ2-1; D may be TRBD2 (5 bases). V was clipped by 4 bases and J by 0 bases, with 18 bases between them. CDR3 size: 18 residues. CDR1 and CDR2 (germline): KGHDR, SFDVKD.